The 9 T cell receptor beta chains listed next were all sequenced from one sample in a study of CD8 T cells in ankylosing spondylitis. MiXCR, applied by TCRdb to the 5' RACE reads, yields one record per CDR3 protein. The sample consists of 150,000 to 250,000 distinct CDR3 sequences, about 13% of them appearing once. Input material: blood, either unsorted or a sorted T cell fraction (not recorded which). These receptors originate from a male donor with ankylosing spondylitis or in good health (not recorded which).

The rearrangement links TRBV9 to TRBJ1-1, with 7 bases lining up with TRBD1. This CDR3 has 16 amino acids. Germline values: CDR1 SGDLS, CDR2 YYNGEE. V lost 4 bases, J lost 4 bases, and 13 bases stayed unmatched. This chain's CDR3 is CASSPPPDRAITEAFF. As DNA, the CDR3 is TGTGCCAGCAGCCCTCCACCAGACAGGGCTATCACTGAAGCTTTCTTT. The complete variable domain, with remaining parts taken from reference TRBV9 and TRBJ1-1, reads DSGVTQTPKHLITATGQRVTLRCSPRSGDLSVYWYQQSLDQGLQFLIQYYNGEERAKGNILERFSAQQFPDLHSELNLSSLELGDSALYFCASSPPPDRAITEAFFGQGTRLTVV.

This clonotype was seen only a few times. The V gene is TRBV4-1, the J gene TRBJ1-2; unclear D gene. There are 13 residues in the CDR3. V was pared by 0 bases and J by 8 bases, with 10 bases between. Germline values: CDR1 MGHRA, CDR2 YSYEKL. CDR3 DNA sequence: TGCGCCAGCAGCCAAGATCCGGTTGACGGCTACACCTTC. This encodes CASSQDPVDGYTF.

Only a few counts were recorded for this clonotype. This rearrangement joins TRBV27 to TRBJ1-4; D is ambiguous. The CDR3 consists of 14 residues. Germline loops: CDR1 MNHEY, CDR2 SMNVEV (reference sequence). Deletions cut 2 bases from V and 5 bases from J, with 9 bases between. The CDR3 DNA follows: TGTGCCAGCAGTTTAATCGCAAGGAATGAAAAACTGTTTTTT. This gives the protein CASSLIARNEKLFF. Combining the CDR3 with reference TRBV27 and TRBJ1-4 gives the whole variable domain EAQVTQNPRYLITVTGKKLTVTCSQNMNHEYMSWYRQDPGLGLRQIYYSMNVEVTDKGDVPEGYKVSRKEKRNFPLILESPSPNQTSLYFCASSLIARNEKLFFGSGTQLSVL.

In its sample, this clonotype was seen a few times. This chain joins TRBV5-1 and TRBJ1-1; 7 bases are a match to TRBD1. Per the germline V gene, CDR1 is SGHRS and CDR2 is YFSETQ. The CDR3 contains 15 residues. Trimming at V came to 3 bases and at J to 4 bases, leaving 9 bases not matched to a gene. The CDR3 loop reads CASSSHTPGGTEAFF. CDR3 DNA sequence: TGCGCCAGCAGCTCACATACCCCAGGGGGCACTGAAGCTTTCTTT.

This clonotype was counted a few times. This sequence joins TRBV7-9 and TRBJ2-5, with D possibly being TRBD2 (6 bases). The CDR3 runs to 14 residues. The V gene lost 5 bases and the J gene lost 3 bases, with 13 bases spanning the gap. Germline loops: CDR1 SEHNR, CDR2 FQNEAQ (reference sequence). The CDR3 DNA reads TGTGCCAGCAGCACCGGGACTCATAAAGAGACCCAGTACTTC. This encodes CASSTGTHKETQYF.

V is TRBV10-3 and J is TRBJ2-7, with D tentatively TRBD1 (6 bases). The CDR3 has 13 residues. Germline assignment: CDR1 ENHRY and CDR2 SYGVKD. V was pared by 1 base and J by 5 bases, with 9 bases between. The CDR3 here is CAISELGANEQYF. The DNA of the CDR3 is TGTGCCATCAGTGAGTTGGGGGCAAACGAGCAGTACTTC.

This clonotype was seen ten or more times. The chain joins TRBV7-9 to TRBJ2-3, with D possibly TRBD1 on 6 matching bases. Trimming stripped 3 bases from V and 5 bases from J, with 21 bases between. From germline, CDR1 is SEHNR and CDR2 FQNEAQ (reference sequence). There are 17 residues in the CDR3. CDR3 amino acids: CASSLAPGGGWKDTQYF. The CDR3 DNA follows: TGTGCCAGCAGCTTGGCGCCGGGTGGGGGCTGGAAAGATACGCAGTATTTT.

This chain connects TRBV4-1 to TRBJ2-3, with TRBD2 matching 7 bases. The CDR3 is made up of 19 amino acids. Germline CDR1 is MGHRA and CDR2 is YSYEKL. With 4 bases clipped from V and 2 bases from J, the junction kept 18 bases outside the gene matches. The CDR3 is CASSRKEWKSGDFTDTQYF. The CDR3, as DNA: TGCGCCAGCAGCCGTAAAGAGTGGAAAAGCGGGGATTTCACAGATACGCAGTATTTT.

This clonotype came up many times. This chain connects TRBV20-1 to TRBJ2-7; D uncertain. The V and J ends lost 2 bases and 1 base respectively, with 9 bases between them. The V gene's germline CDR1 is DFQATT and CDR2 SNEGSKA (reference sequence). The CDR3 sequence is 13 residues long. The CDR3 bases are TGCAGTGCTAGACTTGGGAATTCCTACGAGCAGTACTTC. Translated, it gives CSARLGNSYEQYF.